This entry features one TCR beta chain sequence. Trimming shortened V by 4 bases and J by 5 bases, and 14 bases separated the two germline ends. Germline V gene sequence: CDR1 SGHNT, CDR2 YENEEA. This CDR3 contains 14 residues. This record belongs to a study of blood T cell repertoires in COVID-19. Study summary: Samples taken during acute and convalescent COVID-19 were collected in the United States, Italy and Spain. In each case, the material was cDNA or gDNA derived from T cells, B-cell-depleted T cells, or PBMCs.

The repertoire was sequenced with immunoSEQ multiplex PCR; TCRdb's copy has only in-frame clones and lacks some. Found here are 150,000 to 200,000 clones, around 83% of them singletons; the top ten hold about 7%. Specimen: peripheral blood. The rearrangement joins TRBV11-3 to TRBJ2-5; D is unresolved. The TCR was taken from a man between 50 and 59 years old with active or convalescent COVID-19. The CDR3 nucleotides read TGTGCCAGCAGCTCTAGATCGGGTCCGGAGACCCAGTACTTC. Translating gives CASSSRSGPETQYF.